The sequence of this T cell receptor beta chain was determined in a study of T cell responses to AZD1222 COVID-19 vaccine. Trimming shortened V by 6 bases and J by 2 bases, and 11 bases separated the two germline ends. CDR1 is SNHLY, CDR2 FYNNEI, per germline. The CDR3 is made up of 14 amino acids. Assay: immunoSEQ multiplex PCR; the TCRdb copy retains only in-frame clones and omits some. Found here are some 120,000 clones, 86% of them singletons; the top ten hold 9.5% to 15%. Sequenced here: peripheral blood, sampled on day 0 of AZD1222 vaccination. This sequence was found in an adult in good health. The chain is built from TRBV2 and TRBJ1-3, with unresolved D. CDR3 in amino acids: CASSIDDPGNTIYF. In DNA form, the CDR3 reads TGTGCCAGCAGCATCGATGACCCTGGAAACACCATATATTTT.